A selection of T cell receptor beta chains follows, all from one sample in a study of blood T cell repertoires in COVID-19. The repertoire was sequenced with immunoSEQ multiplex PCR; TCRdb's copy has only in-frame clones and lacks some. The sample consists of just over 250,000 clones, around nine tenths of them appearing once. The sequenced sample was peripheral blood. These receptors originate from a middle-aged man who had recovered from COVID-19. Both conserved end residues are part of each CDR3. A D gene is named only where the DNA matches it firmly. Expanded clones get a size class; other rows say once, few or many, or leave the size out.

TRBD2 | TRBJ2-3 | NA | TRBV27 | CASSPPTSGRSTDTQYF | TGTGCCAGCAGTCCCCCCACTAGCGGGAGGAGCACAGATACGCAGTATTTT
NA | TRBJ1-6 | NA | TRBV11-2 | CASSLDPRGSSYNSPLHF | TGTGCCAGCAGCTTAGATCCAAGGGGCAGCTCCTATAATTCACCCCTCCACTTT
TRBD1 | TRBJ2-7 | NA | TRBV6-2/TRBV6-3 | CASSTHRQGWSYEQYF | TGTGCCAGCAGTACCCATCGACAGGGATGGTCTTACGAGCAGTACTTC
NA | TRBJ2-1 | NA | TRBV2 | CASSGGRAYNEQFF | TGTGCCAGCAGTGGGGGCAGGGCCTACAATGAGCAGTTCTTC
NA | TRBJ2-7 | few | TRBV19 | CATPRSCQGGDGEQYF | TGTGCCACCCCAAGGTCGTGTCAGGGTGGGGATGGCGAGCAGTACTTC
NA | TRBJ2-7 | few | TRBV5-5 | CASSPQLYEQYF | TGTGCCAGCAGCCCACAGCTGTACGAGCAGTACTTC
NA | TRBJ2-5 | NA | TRBV5-6 | CASSPEVASLQETQYF | TGTGCCAGCAGCCCTGAGGTAGCGAGCCTCCAAGAGACCCAGTACTTC
NA | TRBJ2-7 | NA | TRBV27 | CASSLFGTKIYEQYF | TGTGCCAGCAGTTTATTTGGGACAAAAATCTACGAGCAGTACTTC
NA | TRBJ1-1 | NA | TRBV9 | CASSVGGRDTEAFF | TGTGCCAGCAGCGTAGGCGGCAGGGACACTGAAGCTTTCTTT
NA | TRBJ2-3 | NA | TRBV9 | CASSVGQNPHTDTQYF | TGTGCCAGCAGCGTAGGTCAGAATCCTCACACAGATACGCAGTATTTT
NA | TRBJ2-7 | NA | TRBV30 | CAWSVGGSFPYEQYF | TGTGCCTGGAGTGTTGGGGGGAGCTTCCCGTACGAGCAGTACTTC
NA | TRBJ1-4 | NA | TRBV28 | CASSPQTPGGPKLFF | TGTGCCAGCAGTCCCCAGACCCCAGGAGGGCCAAAACTGTTTTTT
NA | TRBJ2-2 | NA | TRBV5-4 | CASRPQGPVTGELFF | TGTGCCAGCAGACCCCAGGGCCCAGTCACCGGGGAGCTGTTTTTT
NA | TRBJ1-1 | NA | TRBV6-5 | CASRIGANTEAFF | TGTGCCAGCAGAATAGGGGCAAACACTGAAGCTTTCTTT
NA | TRBJ2-2 | NA | TRBV4-3 | CASSLGVSEAGELFF | TGCGCCAGCAGCCTAGGCGTGAGTGAGGCCGGGGAGCTGTTTTTT
NA | TRBJ2-7 | NA | TRBV11-2 | CASSLTGGIPSYEQYF | TGTGCCAGCAGCTTGACCGGGGGTATCCCGTCCTACGAGCAGTACTTC
TRBD1 | TRBJ2-7 | NA | TRBV9 | CASSVAGQGTYEQYF | TGTGCCAGCAGCGTAGCGGGACAGGGTACCTACGAGCAGTACTTC
NA | TRBJ2-5 | NA | TRBV11-2 | CASSSGDYSLGTQYF | TGTGCCAGCAGCTCCGGGGATTATTCCCTCGGGACCCAGTACTTC
TRBD2 | TRBJ2-5 | NA | TRBV7-8 | CASSPGGLTQYF | TGTGCCAGCAGCCCGGGGGGGTTGACCCAGTACTTC
TRBD2 | TRBJ2-1 | few | TRBV6-2/TRBV6-3 | CASSPTSGTYNEQFF | TGTGCCAGCAGCCCGACTAGCGGGACCTACAATGAGCAGTTCTTC
TRBD1 | TRBJ1-1 | NA | TRBV5-1 | CASSLEDRGFRTEAFF | TGCGCCAGCAGCTTAGAGGACAGGGGATTTCGCACTGAAGCTTTCTTT
NA | TRBJ1-1 | NA | TRBV4-3 | CASSQVADTYSTFF | TGCGCCAGCAGCCAAGTCGCGGACACCTACTCAACTTTCTTT
NA | TRBJ1-2 | NA | TRBV6-5 | CASGTRINYGYTF | TGTGCCAGCGGGACAAGGATTAACTATGGCTACACCTTC
TRBD1 | TRBJ1-6 | NA | TRBV27 | CASSSAQGQSPLHF | TGTGCCAGCTCCAGCGCACAGGGGCAATCACCCCTCCACTTT
NA | TRBJ1-2 | NA | TRBV12-3/TRBV12-4 | CASSSGGYGYTF | TGTGCCAGCAGTTCGGGTGGGTATGGCTACACCTTC
NA | TRBJ2-3 | NA | TRBV7-3 | CASSLGGDPRTQYF | TGTGCCAGCAGCTTAGGAGGAGACCCTAGGACGCAGTATTTT
NA | TRBJ2-3 | many | TRBV21-1 | CATPGLFRTDTQYF | TGTGCCACCCCGGGACTGTTCCGCACAGATACGCAGTATTTT
TRBD1 | TRBJ2-6 | NA | TRBV28 | CASSYQQGPGANVLTF | TGTGCCAGCAGTTACCAACAGGGGCCTGGGGCCAACGTCCTGACTTTC
NA | TRBJ2-1 | NA | TRBV6-5 | CASREGPYNEQFF | TGTGCCAGCAGGGAGGGCCCCTACAATGAGCAGTTCTTC
TRBD2 | TRBJ2-3 | NA | TRBV30 | CAWSLGLAYTDTQYF | TGTGCCTGGAGCCTCGGACTAGCGTACACAGATACGCAGTATTTT
NA | TRBJ2-2 | NA | TRBV11-3 | CASSSDGGTGELFF | TGTGCCAGCAGCTCGGACGGAGGAACCGGGGAGCTGTTTTTT
TRBD1 | TRBJ1-1 | NA | TRBV19 | CASSIIGGTGWIMNTEAFF | TGTGCCAGTAGTATCATAGGGGGGACAGGGTGGATTATGAACACTGAAGCTTTCTTT
NA | TRBJ2-7 | once | TRBV6-5 | CASSSPGAWSYEQYF | TGTGCCAGCAGTTCCCCAGGGGCTTGGTCCTACGAGCAGTACTTC
TRBD1 | TRBJ2-5 | once | TRBV6-1 | CASSEGTGPQETQYF | TGTGCCAGCAGTGAAGGGACAGGGCCCCAAGAGACCCAGTACTTC
TRBD1 | TRBJ2-1 | NA | TRBV30 | CAWSVGQDEQFF | TGTGCCTGGAGTGTTGGACAGGATGAGCAGTTCTTC
TRBD2 | TRBJ2-3 | NA | TRBV7-2 | CASSWRETDTQYF | TGTGCCAGCAGCTGGCGGGAGACAGATACGCAGTATTTT
NA | TRBJ2-3 | NA | TRBV7-2 | CASSLAADTQYF | TGTGCCAGCAGCTTAGCAGCCGATACGCAGTATTTT
NA | TRBJ2-5 | NA | TRBV7-2 | CASRPPGGEETQYF | TGTGCCAGCAGGCCCCCGGGGGGCGAAGAGACCCAGTACTTC
TRBD1 | TRBJ1-3 | NA | TRBV7-2 | CASSHDRGTGNTIYF | TGTGCCAGCAGCCACGACAGGGGAACTGGAAACACCATATATTTT
NA | TRBJ2-1 | NA | TRBV10-3 | CAISELLEQFF | TGTGCCATCAGTGAGCTCCTCGAGCAGTTCTTC
NA | TRBJ1-2 | NA | TRBV6-5 | CASNPRGDINYGYTF | TGTGCCAGCAATCCCCGGGGAGATATTAACTATGGCTACACCTTC
TRBD2 | TRBJ2-3 | NA | TRBV27 | CASSARLAGSTDTQYF | TGTGCCAGCAGTGCTCGACTAGCGGGGAGCACAGATACGCAGTATTTT
NA | TRBJ1-2 | NA | TRBV7-2 | CASSLAPGGSYYGYTF | TGTGCCAGCAGCTTAGCGCCTGGGGGCTCCTACTATGGCTACACCTTC
TRBD1 | TRBJ2-7 | NA | TRBV6-2/TRBV6-3 | CASSYSWDRGISYEQYF | TGTGCCAGCAGTTACTCGTGGGACAGGGGTATTTCCTACGAGCAGTACTTC
TRBD2 | TRBJ2-3 | NA | TRBV18 | CASSPLAGGYTDTQYF | TGTGCCAGCTCACCCCTGGCGGGGGGGTACACAGATACGCAGTATTTT
TRBD1 | TRBJ1-5 | NA | TRBV29-1 | CSVWTGNNQPQHF | TGCAGCGTTTGGACAGGGAACAATCAGCCCCAGCATTTT
NA | TRBJ2-1 | once | TRBV4-3 | CASSQGQVGYNEQFF | TGCGCCAGCAGCCAAGGACAGGTCGGGTACAATGAGCAGTTCTTC
TRBD2 | TRBJ2-7 | NA | TRBV11-2 | CASSSGLAVQYF | TGTGCCAGCAGCTCGGGACTAGCGGTGCAGTACTTC
NA | TRBJ1-2 | NA | TRBV5-4 | CASSLAKGGYNYGYTF | TGTGCCAGCAGCTTGGCCAAAGGGGGTTATAACTATGGCTACACCTTC
NA | TRBJ1-2 | NA | TRBV21-1 | CASSKRENRPYWYGYTF | TGTGCCAGCAGCAAAAGGGAGAACCGTCCTTATTGGTATGGCTACACCTTC
TRBD2 | TRBJ2-1 | NA | TRBV5-1 | CASSLNRAASGDEQFF | TGCGCCAGCAGCTTGAATCGCGCGGCTAGCGGGGATGAGCAGTTCTTC
TRBD1 | TRBJ1-2 | NA | TRBV4-1 | CASSRQGKLSYGYTF | TGCGCCAGCAGCCGACAGGGGAAACTCAGTTATGGCTACACCTTC